This T cell receptor (beta chain) was identified in a study of blood T cell repertoires in COVID-19. Study-wide background: Samples taken during acute and convalescent COVID-19 were collected in the United States, Italy and Spain. T cells, B-cell-depleted T cells, or PBMCs supplied cDNA or gDNA.

CDR1 is SEHNR and CDR2 is FQNEAQ in the germline V gene (reference sequence). This CDR3 has 15 amino acids. V lost 4 bases and J 8 bases, leaving 17 bases between the germline ends. Assay used: immunoSEQ multiplex PCR; TCRdb lists only in-frame clones, some missing. The sample lists around 330,000 clones; 70% to 90% were seen once. This clonotype was obtained from a woman in her twenties or thirties with COVID-19, enrolled during active disease. Sequencing used peripheral blood. The rearrangement joins TRBV7-9 to TRBJ1-4, with D possibly matching TRBD1 (6 bases). The DNA for the CDR3 is TGTGCCAGCAGCTCGAGGACAGACCTTGGAGAAAAACTGTTTTTT. Amino acids: CASSSRTDLGEKLFF.